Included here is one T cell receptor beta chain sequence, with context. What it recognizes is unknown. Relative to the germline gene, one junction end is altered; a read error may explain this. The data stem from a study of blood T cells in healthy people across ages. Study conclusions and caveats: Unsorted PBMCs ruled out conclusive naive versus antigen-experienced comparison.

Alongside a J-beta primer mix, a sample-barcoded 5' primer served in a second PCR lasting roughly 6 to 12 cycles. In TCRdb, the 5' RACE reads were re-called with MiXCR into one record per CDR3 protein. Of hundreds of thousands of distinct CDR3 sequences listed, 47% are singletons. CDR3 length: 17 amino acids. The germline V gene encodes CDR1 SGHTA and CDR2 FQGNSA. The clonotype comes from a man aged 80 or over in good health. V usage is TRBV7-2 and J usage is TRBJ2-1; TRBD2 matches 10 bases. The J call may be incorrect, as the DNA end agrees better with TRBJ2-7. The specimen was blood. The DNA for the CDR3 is TGTGCCGGCAGCTCTCGACAGGGACTAGCGCGCTACAATGAGCAGTACTTC. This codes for CAGSSRQGLARYNEQYF.